This TCR beta chain derives from a study of CXCR3-negative and CXCR3-positive naive CD8 T cells (dated by TCRdb to about 2019). In terms of the full investigation: Roughly 130 million TRB reads were obtained in total, roughly 1.5 +/- 0.3 million reads per library. Diversity and physicochemical repertoire analyses covered some eleven donors pooled from two independent experiments. Naive subsets from about 5 donors and memory cells from 3 donors were included in the TRBV-TRBJ cluster analysis.

Worth noting for this clonotype: Its recognized antigen is unknown.

Study-level results and caveats: Freshly isolated PBMCs were used for most assays because CXCR3 expression went down partially after cryopreservation. Because surface CD5, which is linked to self-reactivity in mice, was comparable between the naive subsets, TCR interaction strength was also inferred from the physicochemical properties of TRB CDR3s. Repertoire diversity was comparably high in both naive subsets but much lower in memory CD8+ T cells. TRB CDR3s from CXCR3-positive naive cells showed higher hydrophobicity (lower Kidera factor 4), lower energy, and higher strength and volume indices than CXCR3-negative naive cells. TRBV-TRBJ usage was similar between naive CXCR3-negative and CXCR3-positive cells from the same donor, while memory cells showed distinct patterns.

Its CDR3 holds 15 amino acids, cysteine through phenylalanine. A DNA sequence was not provided. From a lookup of the germline V gene, CDR1 and CDR2 are LGHNA and YNFKEQ. For every CD8+ T cell subset, hundreds of thousands of cells were flow-sorted straight into RLT lysis buffer, and each subset was sorted in triplicate. Naive CD8+ T cells were defined stringently as CD45RO-CCR7+CD27+CD95- to exclude memory contaminants. Standard density gradient centrifugation was used to isolate peripheral blood mononuclear cells from buffy coats. A FACSAria III was used to flow-sort naive CXCR3-negative and CXCR3-positive CD8+ T cells. Total RNA was extracted from sorted cells with an RNeasy Mini Kit. The sequencer listed for this sample is NextSeq 550. The Human TCR Profiling Kit (MiLaboratory) was used to prepare UMI-labeled 5' RACE TRB cDNA libraries. cDNA synthesis used the entire amount of extracted RNA, and PCR amplification then used the entire amount of cDNA produced. Libraries were prepared in parallel using an identical number of PCR cycles. In the original analysis: With a requirement of at least two reads per UMI, MIGEC and MiXCR extracted about 50,000 +/- 10,000 unique UMI-labeled TRB cDNA molecules per library. On average, each library contained about 40,000 +/- 10,000 functional in-frame TRB CDR3 nucleotide clonotypes without stop codons. Diversity metrics, including normalized Shannon-Wiener and Chao1, were computed in VDJtools after downsampling to 5000 UMI-labeled TRB molecules per sample. VDJtools was used to calculate clonotype-size-weighted physicochemical properties of the central five CDR3 residues, namely interaction energy, strength, volume and Kidera factor 4. Each CDR3 protein sequence appears as one entry after TCRdb reprocessed the reads, and no DNA is included. TCRdb assigned the V and J calls; the authors' analysis was not used. This specimen's table enumerates approximately 140,000 distinct CDR3 sequences. In total, the top ten clones hold over 0.25% of the sample.

The chain couples TRBV4-2 to TRBJ1-2. Sample: naive CXCR3+ CD8+ T cells from blood. According to the study, the label for this sample's cell subset or site signals: CD45RO-CCR7+CD27+CD95- naive CD8+ T cells expressing CXCR3 (TNR3+). This TCR was recovered from a human donor in good health. Some clones in this sample may be carry-over from other donors' samples. The CDR3 corresponds to CASSQLSDVNYGYTF.